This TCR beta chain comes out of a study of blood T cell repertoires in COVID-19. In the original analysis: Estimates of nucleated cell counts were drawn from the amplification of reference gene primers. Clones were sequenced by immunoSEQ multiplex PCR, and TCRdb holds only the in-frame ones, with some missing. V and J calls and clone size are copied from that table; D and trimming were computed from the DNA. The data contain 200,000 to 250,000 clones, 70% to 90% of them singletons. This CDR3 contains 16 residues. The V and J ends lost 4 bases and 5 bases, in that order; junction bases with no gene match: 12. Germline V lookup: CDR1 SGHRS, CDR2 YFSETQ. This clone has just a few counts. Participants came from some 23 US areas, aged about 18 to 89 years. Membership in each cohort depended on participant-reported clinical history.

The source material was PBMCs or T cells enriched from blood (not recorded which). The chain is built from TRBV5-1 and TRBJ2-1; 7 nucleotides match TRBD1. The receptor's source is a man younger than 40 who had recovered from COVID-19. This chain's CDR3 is CASSPGRGGLDNEQFF. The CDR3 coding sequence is TGCGCCAGCAGCCCGGGGCGAGGGGGCCTAGACAATGAGCAGTTCTTC.